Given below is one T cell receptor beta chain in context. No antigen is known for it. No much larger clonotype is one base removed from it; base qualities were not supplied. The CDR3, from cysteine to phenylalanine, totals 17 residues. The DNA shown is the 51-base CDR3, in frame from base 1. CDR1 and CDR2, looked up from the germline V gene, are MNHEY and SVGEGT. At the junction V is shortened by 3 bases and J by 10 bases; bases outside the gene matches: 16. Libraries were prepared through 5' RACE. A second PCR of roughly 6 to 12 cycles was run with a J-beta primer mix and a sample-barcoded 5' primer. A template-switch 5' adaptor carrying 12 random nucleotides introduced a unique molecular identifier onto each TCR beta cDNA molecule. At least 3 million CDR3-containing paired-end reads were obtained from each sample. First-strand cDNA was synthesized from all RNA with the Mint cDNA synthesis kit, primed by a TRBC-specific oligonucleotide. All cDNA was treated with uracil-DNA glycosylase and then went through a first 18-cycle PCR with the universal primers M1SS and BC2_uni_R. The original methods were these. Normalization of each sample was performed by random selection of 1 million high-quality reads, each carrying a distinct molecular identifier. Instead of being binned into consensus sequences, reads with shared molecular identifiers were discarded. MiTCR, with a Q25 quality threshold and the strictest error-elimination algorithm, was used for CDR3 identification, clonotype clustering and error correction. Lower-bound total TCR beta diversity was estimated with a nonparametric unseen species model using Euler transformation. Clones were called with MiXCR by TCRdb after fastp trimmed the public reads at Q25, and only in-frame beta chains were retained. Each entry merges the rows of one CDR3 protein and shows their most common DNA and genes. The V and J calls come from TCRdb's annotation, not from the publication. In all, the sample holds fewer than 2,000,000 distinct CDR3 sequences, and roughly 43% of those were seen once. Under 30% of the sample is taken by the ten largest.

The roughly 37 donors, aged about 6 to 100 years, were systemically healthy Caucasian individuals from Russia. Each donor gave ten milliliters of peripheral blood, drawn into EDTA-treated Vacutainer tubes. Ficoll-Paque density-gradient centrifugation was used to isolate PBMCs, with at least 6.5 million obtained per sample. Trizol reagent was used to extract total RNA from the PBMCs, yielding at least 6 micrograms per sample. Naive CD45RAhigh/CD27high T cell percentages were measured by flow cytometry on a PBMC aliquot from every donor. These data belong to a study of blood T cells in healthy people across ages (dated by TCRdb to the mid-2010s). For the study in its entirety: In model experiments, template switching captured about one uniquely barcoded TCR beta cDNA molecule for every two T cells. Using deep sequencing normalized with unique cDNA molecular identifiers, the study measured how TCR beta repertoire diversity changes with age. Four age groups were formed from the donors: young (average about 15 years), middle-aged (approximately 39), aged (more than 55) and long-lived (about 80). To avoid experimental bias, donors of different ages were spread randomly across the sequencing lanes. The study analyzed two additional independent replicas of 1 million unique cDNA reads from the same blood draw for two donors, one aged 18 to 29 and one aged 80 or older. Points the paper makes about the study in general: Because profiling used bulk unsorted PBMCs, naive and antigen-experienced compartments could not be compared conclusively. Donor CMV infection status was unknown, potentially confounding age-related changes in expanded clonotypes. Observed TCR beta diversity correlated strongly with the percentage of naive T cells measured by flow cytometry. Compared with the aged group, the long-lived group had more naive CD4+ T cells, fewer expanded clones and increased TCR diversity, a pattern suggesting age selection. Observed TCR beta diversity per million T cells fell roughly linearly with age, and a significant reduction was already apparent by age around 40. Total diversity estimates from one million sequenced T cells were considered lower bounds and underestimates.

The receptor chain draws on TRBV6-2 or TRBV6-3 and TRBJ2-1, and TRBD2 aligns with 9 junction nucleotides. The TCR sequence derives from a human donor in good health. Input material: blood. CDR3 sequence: CASSYTLGVAGALEQFF. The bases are TGTGCCAGCAGTTATACCCTCGGGGTAGCGGGGGCCCTCGAGCAGTTCTTC.